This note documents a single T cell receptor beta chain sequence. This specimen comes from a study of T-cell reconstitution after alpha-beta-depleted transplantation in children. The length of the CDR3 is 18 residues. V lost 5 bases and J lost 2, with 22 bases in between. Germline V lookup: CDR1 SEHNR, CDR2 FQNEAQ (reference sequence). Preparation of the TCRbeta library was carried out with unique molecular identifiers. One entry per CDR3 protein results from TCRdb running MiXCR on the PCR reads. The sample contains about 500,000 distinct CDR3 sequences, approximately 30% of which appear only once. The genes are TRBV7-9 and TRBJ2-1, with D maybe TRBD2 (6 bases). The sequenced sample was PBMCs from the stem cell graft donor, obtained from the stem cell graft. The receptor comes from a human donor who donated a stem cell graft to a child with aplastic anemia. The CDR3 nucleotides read TGTGCCAGCAGCGGATCAGTGGAGGGAGGACCGCCCTACAATGAGCAGTTCTTC. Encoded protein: CASSGSVEGGPPYNEQFF. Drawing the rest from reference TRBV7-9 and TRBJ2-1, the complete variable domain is DTGVSQNPRHKITKRGQNVTFRCDPISEHNRLYWYRQTLGQGPEFLTYFQNEAQLEKSRLLSDRFSAERPKGSFSTLEIQRTEQGDSAMYLCASSGSVEGGPPYNEQFFGPGTRLTVL.